One and the same sample provided the 2 T cell receptor beta chains below, sequenced in a study of T cell responses to AZD1222 COVID-19 vaccine. Produced via immunoSEQ multiplex PCR; TCRdb's table is partial and in-frame only. The sample contains under 100,000 clones, approximately 88% of which appear only once. The input for sequencing was peripheral blood, taken on day 0 of AZD1222 vaccination. Source of these receptors: an adult in good health.

As DNA, the CDR3 is TGCAGCGTTAATTCGGGACTTTCGGACTATGGCTACACCTTC. Amino acids: CSVNSGLSDYGYTF. The chain uses TRBV29-1 and TRBJ1-2, with TRBD1 as a possible D gene (5 bases). This CDR3 is 14 amino acids long. Germline V CDR1 and CDR2: SQVTM, ANQGSEA. V gave up 5 bases and J gave up 3 bases, with 16 bases separating them.

This chain joins TRBV19 and TRBJ1-2; D gene uncertain. CDR1 LNHDA and CDR2 SQIVND come from the germline V gene (reference sequence). This CDR3 is built from 11 residues. Between the trimmed V and J ends, which lost 7 bases and 5 bases, there was a span of 8 bases. CDR3 DNA sequence: TGTGCCAGTACTGCGCAGTATGGCTACACCTTC. Its protein is CASTAQYGYTF.